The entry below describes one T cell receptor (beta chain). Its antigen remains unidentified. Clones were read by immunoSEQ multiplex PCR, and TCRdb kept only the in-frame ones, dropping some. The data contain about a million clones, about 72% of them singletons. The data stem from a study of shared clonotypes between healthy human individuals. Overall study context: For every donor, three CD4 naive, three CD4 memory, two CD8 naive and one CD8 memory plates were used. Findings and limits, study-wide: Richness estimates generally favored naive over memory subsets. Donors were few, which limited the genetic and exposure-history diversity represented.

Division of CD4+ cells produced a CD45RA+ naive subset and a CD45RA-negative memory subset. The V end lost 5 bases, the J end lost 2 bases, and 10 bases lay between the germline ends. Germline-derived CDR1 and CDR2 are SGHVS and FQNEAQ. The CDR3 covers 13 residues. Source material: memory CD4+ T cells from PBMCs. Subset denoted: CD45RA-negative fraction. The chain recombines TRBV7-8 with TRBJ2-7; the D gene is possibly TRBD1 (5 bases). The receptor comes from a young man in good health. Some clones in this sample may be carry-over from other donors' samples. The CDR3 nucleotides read TGTGCCAGCAGCCAAGACAGAACCTACGAGCAGTACTTC. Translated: CASSQDRTYEQYF.